A single sample is the source of the 26 T cell receptor beta chains below, sequenced in a study of T cells in women clearing cervical HPV infection. The data were produced by immunoSEQ multiplex PCR, yet TCRdb's version contains in-frame clones alone and is incomplete. This table lists roughly 48,000 clones. The sample comprised blood buffy coat. Every receptor here comes from a woman between 18 and 69 years old with a cervical HPV16 infection that either progressed to CIN3+ or cleared (not recorded which).

CDR3 loop: CASSLREGSGYTF. CDR3 DNA (partial): TGTGCCAGCAGCTTAAGGGAGGGGTCGGGC. This chain links TRBV7-2 with TRBJ1-2, with TRBD1 as a possible D gene (5 bases). The CDR3 end falls 3 residues outside the read, so it is completed with the germline J gene. Germline CDR1 is SGHTA and CDR2 is FQGNSA. CDR3 length: 13 residues.

About this clone itself: The read gets to within 3 residues of the CDR3 end, and the germline J gene fills in the rest. The chain recombines TRBV20-1 with TRBJ2-1, with no clear D. From germline, CDR1 is DFQATT and CDR2 SNEGSKA (reference sequence). The CDR3 sequence is 15 residues long. V was shortened by 2 bases and J by 5 bases, with 16 bases between the two germline ends. The CDR3 DNA, read in part, is TGCAGTGCTAGATCCCCTAGTCAGAAAAACAATGAG. Translation gives CSARSPSQKNNE. The whole CDR3 sequence is CSARSPSQKNNEQFF.

Note on this clone: Coverage ceases 3 residues before the CDR3 finishes, and the germline J gene fills in the end. The chain combines TRBV2 with TRBJ2-7; a possible D gene is TRBD1 (6 bases). The CDR3 spans 14 residues. The germline CDR1 and CDR2 sequences are SNHLY and FYNNEI. With 2 bases removed from V and 6 bases from J, the gap between germline ends came to 14 bases. The covered CDR3 bases are TGTGCCAGCAGTGAAAGGACAGTAATAGGCGAG. As protein: CASSERTVIGE. The entire CDR3 protein is CASSERTVIGEQYF.

In regard to this clone: The read stops 3 residues short of the end of the CDR3; the missing end is completed from the germline J gene. The chain recombines TRBV18 with TRBJ2-7; 9 nucleotides line up with TRBD1. The V segment lost 3 bases and the J segment 1 base; nucleotides outside the gene matches: 10. CDR1 and CDR2 from the germline V gene are KGHSH and LQKENI. This CDR3 has 17 amino acids. The CDR3 region is CASSPSGTGSLSYEQYF. Partial CDR3 DNA: TGTGCCAGCTCACCTTCGGGGACAGGGTCCCTTTCCTACGAG.

With regard to this clone: The DNA ends 3 residues before the CDR3 does, and the rest of the CDR3 is filled in from the germline J gene. The chain links TRBV5-1 to TRBJ1-6; the D gene is possibly TRBD1 (5 bases). The CDR3 is 15 amino acids. Trimming stripped 2 bases from V and 1 base from J, with 7 bases between. Looked up from germline, CDR1 is SGHRS and CDR2 is YFSETQ. The covered CDR3 bases are TGCGCCAGCAGCTTTCAGGGTTCCTATAATTCACCC. Translated, it gives CASSFQGSYNSP. The entire CDR3 sequence reads CASSFQGSYNSPLHF. The full variable domain, its missing parts supplied by reference TRBV5-1 and TRBJ1-6, is KAGVTQTPRYLIKTRGQQVTLSCSPISGHRSVSWYQQTPGQGLQFLFEYFSETQRNKGNFPGRFSGRQFSNSRSEMNVSTLELGDSALYLCASSFQGSYNSPLHFGNGTRLTVT.

In the case of this clone: The read falls 3 residues short of the CDR3 end, and the missing part is taken from the germline J gene. The same CDR3 also results from other DNA sequences found in this sample. The gene calls are TRBV19 and TRBJ1-4, with D possibly being TRBD1 (5 bases). The CDR3 is made up of 15 amino acids. V was clipped by 1 base and J by 0 bases, with 6 bases between them. Germline values: CDR1 LNHDA, CDR2 SQIVND (reference sequence). Partial CDR3 DNA: TGTGCCAGTAGTATAGGGGGCGCAACTAATGAAAAA. Protein: CASSIGGATNEK. The entire CDR3 protein is CASSIGGATNEKLFF.

Concerning this clone: Read sequence stops 3 residues before the CDR3 end, and the germline J gene provides the missing end. J is TRBJ2-5 and V is TRBV7-8; tentative D call: TRBD2 (6 bases). Trimming removed 4 bases at V and 2 bases at J, with 20 bases between. The CDR3 consists of 17 residues. Germline V CDR1 and CDR2: SGHVS, FQNEAQ. The chain's CDR3 is CASSSILEGLRQETQYF. The part of the CDR3 DNA that was read is TGTGCCAGCAGCTCTATTCTGGAGGGCCTAAGGCAAGAGACC.

As to this clone: The CDR3 goes on 3 residues after the read ends, and that part is filled in from the germline J gene. This chain links TRBV20-1 with TRBJ2-5, with no clear D. In germline, CDR1 is DFQATT, CDR2 SNEGSKA (reference sequence). The CDR3 contains 14 residues. The V and J ends lost 6 bases and 5 bases respectively, with 19 bases between them. The CDR3 bases that were read are TGCAGTGCCCCCTCCCAGGATAGTCGGGAGACC. This gives the protein CSAPSQDSRET. The CDR3 as a whole reads CSAPSQDSRETQYF.

Concerning this clone: Read sequence stops 3 residues before the CDR3 end, and the germline J gene provides the missing end. The chain couples TRBV7-2 to TRBJ2-7; 7 nucleotides agree with TRBD2. From germline, CDR1 is SGHTA and CDR2 FQGNSA. Trimming took 4 bases from V and 6 from J; bases not matched to a gene: 0. The CDR3 is 11 residues long. Partial CDR3 DNA: TGTGCCAGCAGCTGGGGGGGCGAG. This sequence encodes CASSWGGE. The full CDR3 is CASSWGGEQYF.

About this clone: From the germline J gene comes the end of the CDR3, since the read stops 3 residues before it. This chain connects TRBV10-3 to TRBJ1-5; D may be TRBD1 (5 bases). This CDR3 is 17 amino acids long. V lost 0 bases to trimming and J lost 1 base, with 13 bases between them. Germline lookup yields CDR1 ENHRY and CDR2 SYGVKD. Incomplete CDR3 DNA: TGTGCCATCAGTGAGTCCAGGGCTCTGGGGAGCAATCAGCCC. Amino acids: CAISESRALGSNQP. The CDR3 as a whole reads CAISESRALGSNQPQHF.

In regard to this clone: Read data end 3 residues before the CDR3 end; the end is taken from the germline J gene. This rearrangement joins TRBV28 to TRBJ2-7, with TRBD1 matching over 7 bases. With V trimmed by 8 bases and J by 2 bases, 3 bases remained unmatched. Germline V gene data show CDR1 as MDHEN and CDR2 as SYDVKM. The CDR3 loop spans 12 amino acids. CDR3 amino acids: CASWDRPYEQYF. The DNA read from the CDR3 is TGTGCCAGCTGGGACAGACCCTACGAG.

To note about this clone: The read terminates 3 residues before the CDR3 end, so the remaining end is supplied by the germline J gene. The chain links TRBV24-1 to TRBJ1-2; no definite D call. This CDR3 region has 13 residues. Germline V CDR1 and CDR2: KGHDR, SFDVKD. The CDR3 spells CATSDLVKGGYTF. CDR3 bases read: TGTGCCACCAGTGACCTCGTGAAAGGCGGC.

Notes on this clone: The CDR3 end is not reached by the read, which stops 3 residues before it; the germline J gene fills it in. The chain couples TRBV2 to TRBJ2-7, with D possibly matching TRBD2 (5 bases). Trimming shortened V by 4 bases and J by 1 base, and 14 bases separated the two germline ends. The CDR3 runs 15 residues. Germline CDR1 is SNHLY and CDR2 is FYNNEI. The CDR3 DNA, read in part, is TGTGCCAGCAGTGCAGTCTCAGTAGCGTCCTACGAG. Amino acids: CASSAVSVASYE. The whole CDR3 reads CASSAVSVASYEQYF.

With regard to this clone: The sequenced fragment ends 3 residues before the CDR3 boundary, so the rest is inferred from the germline J gene. The chain links TRBV13 to TRBJ2-3, with D maybe TRBD2 (6 bases). Per the germline V gene, CDR1 is PRHDT and CDR2 is FYEKMQ (reference sequence). Trimming took off 6 bases at V and 5 bases at J, with 9 bases between the two ends. The CDR3 is 12 residues long. CDR3 amino acids: CASSVSGDTQYF. CDR3 DNA (partial): TGTGCCAGCAGTGTTAGCGGAGATACG.

Concerning this clone: The CDR3 extends 3 residues past the end of the read, so its final part is completed from the germline J gene. The V call is TRBV5-1, the J call TRBJ1-1; D is unresolved. Per germline, CDR1 SGHRS and CDR2 YFSETQ. The V gene lost 4 bases and the J gene lost 1 base, with 11 bases spanning the gap. The CDR3 length is 14 residues. The sequenced CDR3 bases are TGCGCCAGCAGCCCCGAGGGCTGGAACACTGAA. Translated: CASSPEGWNTE. The whole CDR3 protein reads CASSPEGWNTEAFF. The full variable domain, rest sourced from reference TRBV5-1 and TRBJ1-1, is KAGVTQTPRYLIKTRGQQVTLSCSPISGHRSVSWYQQTPGQGLQFLFEYFSETQRNKGNFPGRFSGRQFSNSRSEMNVSTLELGDSALYLCASSPEGWNTEAFFGQGTRLTVV.

Worth noting for this clone: The read comes to an end 3 residues before the CDR3 does, leaving the germline J gene to fill in the end. The chain uses TRBV19 and TRBJ2-5; D gene unclear. Germline V gene lookup returns CDR1 LNHDA and CDR2 SQIVND (reference sequence). The CDR3 extends over 15 amino acids. V lost 4 bases and J 5 bases, leaving 17 bases between the germline ends. The CDR3: CASSTQSTPRETQYF. The sequenced CDR3 bases are TGTGCCAGTAGTACCCAAAGTACCCCTCGGGAGACC.

Comment on this clone: The read comes to an end 3 residues before the CDR3 does, leaving the germline J gene to fill in the end. V is TRBV6-2 or TRBV6-3 and J is TRBJ2-1; 8 positions match TRBD1. The V segment lost 7 bases and the J segment 7 bases; nucleotides outside the gene matches: 18. Germline CDR1 MNHEY, CDR2 SVGEGT. CDR3 size: 17 residues. The CDR3 sequence: CASTGGQAFALNNEQFF. The part of the CDR3 DNA that was read is TGTGCCAGCACCGGGGGACAGGCCTTCGCCTTAAATAATGAG.

As regards this clone: The observed sequence ends 3 residues before the CDR3 terminus, with the missing tail filled in from the germline J gene. This chain joins TRBV30 and TRBJ1-1, with a tentative D call TRBD1 (6 bases). The length of the CDR3 is 12 residues. Germline lookup yields CDR1 GTSNPN and CDR2 SVGIG (reference sequence). The covered CDR3 bases are TGTGCCTGGAGTTCAGACAGGTTCGAG. Translation: CAWSSDRFE. The full CDR3 is CAWSSDRFEAFF.

Comment on this clone: Germline is not matched at one junction end, which may reflect a read error. The sequenced fragment ends 3 residues before the CDR3 boundary, so the rest is inferred from the germline J gene. The chain recombines TRBV4-2 with TRBJ1-2; TRBD1 might be the D (6 bases). Per germline, CDR1 LGHNA and CDR2 YNFKEQ. The CDR3 is 13 amino acids. The covered CDR3 bases are TGCGCCAGCAGCCAGGGGACATCCTATGGC. Translating it yields CASSQGTSYG. The full CDR3 sequence reads CASSQGTSYGYTF.

Remarks on this clone: The read gets to within 3 residues of the CDR3 end, and the germline J gene fills in the rest. This chain joins TRBV5-1 and TRBJ2-6; D is unresolved. Germline loops: CDR1 SGHRS, CDR2 YFSETQ. The ends were cut back, 4 bases at V and 3 bases at J, with 14 bases in the middle. CDR3 size: 16 residues. CDR3 sequence: CASSPATKVGANVLTF. The sequenced part of the CDR3 DNA is TGCGCCAGCAGCCCCGCTACTAAGGTTGGGGCCAACGTC. Filled out from reference TRBV5-1 and TRBJ2-6, the complete variable domain reads KAGVTQTPRYLIKTRGQQVTLSCSPISGHRSVSWYQQTPGQGLQFLFEYFSETQRNKGNFPGRFSGRQFSNSRSEMNVSTLELGDSALYLCASSPATKVGANVLTFGAGSRLTVL.

Concerning this clone itself: The read falls 3 residues short of the CDR3 end, and the missing part is taken from the germline J gene. The chain joins TRBV5-1 to TRBJ2-1; 7 bases are shared with TRBD1. Germline CDR1 is SGHRS and CDR2 is YFSETQ. This CDR3 is built from 15 residues. V was pared by 0 bases and J by 2 bases, with 2 bases of the junction left unmatched. The DNA read from the CDR3 is TGCGCCAGCAGCTTGGACAGGGGTACCTACAATGAG. Amino acids: CASSLDRGTYNE. In full, the CDR3 reads CASSLDRGTYNEQFF.

Worth noting for this clone: The missing CDR3 end, 3 residues past where the read stops, is filled in from the germline J gene. The J gene is TRBJ2-2, the V gene TRBV7-2; 8 bases agree with TRBD1. The CDR3 spans 15 residues. Unmatched junction bases numbered 7, after V lost 5 bases and J lost 5 bases. The germline V gene encodes CDR1 SGHTA and CDR2 FQGNSA. CDR3 region: CASSQTGVGTGELFF. The DNA read from the CDR3 is TGTGCCAGCAGCCAGACAGGGGTCGGGACCGGGGAG.

In regard to this clone: The read gets to within 3 residues of the CDR3 end, and the germline J gene fills in the rest. The rearrangement joins TRBV2 to TRBJ2-5, with 8 positions matching TRBD2. The CDR3 spans 14 residues. Germline-derived CDR1 and CDR2 are SNHLY and FYNNEI. V lost 4 bases, J lost 4 bases, and 5 bases stayed unmatched. The CDR3 reads CASSVDLAGETQYF. Incomplete CDR3 DNA: TGTGCCAGCAGTGTTGACCTAGCGGGAGAGACC.

Comment on this clone: With the read ending 3 residues before the CDR3 end, the germline J gene is used to fill in that end. The chain has TRBV19 and TRBJ2-1; D is unresolved. Germline CDR1 reads LNHDA; CDR2 reads SQIVND (reference sequence). CDR3 length: 13 amino acids. V lost 3 bases, J lost 5 bases, and 8 bases lay in between. CDR3 DNA (partial): TGTGCCAGTAGTATTAGAATAGACAATGAG. It translates to CASSIRIDNE. Given in full, the CDR3 is CASSIRIDNEQFF.

With respect to this clone: The observed sequence ends 3 residues before the CDR3 terminus, with the missing tail filled in from the germline J gene. The chain combines TRBV4-2 with TRBJ2-1; 9 bases line up with TRBD2. Trimming removed 4 bases from V and 7 bases from J; junction bases left unmatched: 14. Germline-derived CDR1 and CDR2 are LGHNA and YNFKEQ. The CDR3 loop spans 17 amino acids. The CDR3 here is CASSPLRTAGGPNEQFF. The part of the CDR3 DNA that was read is TGTGCCAGCAGCCCTCTCCGCACGGCGGGAGGGCCTAATGAG.

CDR3 region: CASSPLQEHDYGYTF. CDR3 DNA (partial): TGTGCCAGCTCACCTTTACAGGAGCACGACTATGGC. This sequence joins TRBV18 and TRBJ1-2; the D gene is possibly TRBD1 (5 bases). Coverage ceases 3 residues before the CDR3 finishes, and the germline J gene fills in the end. This CDR3 has 15 amino acids. The V end lost 3 bases, the J end lost 3 bases, and 14 bases lay between the germline ends. From germline, CDR1 is KGHSH and CDR2 LQKENI. Variable domain in full (rest from reference TRBV18 and TRBJ1-2): NAGVMQNPRHLVRRRGQEARLRCSPMKGHSHVYWYRQLPEEGLKFMVYLQKENIIDESGMPKERFSAEFPKEGPSILRIQQVVRGDSAAYFCASSPLQEHDYGYTFGSGTRLTVV.